Presented here are 24 T cell receptor beta chains from one specimen sequenced in a study of T cell changes during pregnancy in multiple sclerosis. Repertoires were generated with immunoSEQ multiplex PCR, while TCRdb's copy carries only in-frame clones and drops some. The profile shows tens of thousands of clones, 90% of them singletons. Sequencing was performed on peripheral blood, taken in the first trimester of pregnancy. These receptors were collected from a female donor in good health, enrolled as a control in a pregnancy study.

The gene calls are TRBV6-1 and TRBJ1-4; D ambiguous. Trimming pared 6 bases from V and 7 bases from J, leaving 6 bases between. Germline CDR1 reads MNHNS; CDR2 reads SASEGT. There are 11 residues in the CDR3. Here the CDR3 reads CASRAGEKLFF. In nucleotides, the CDR3 is TGTGCCAGCAGGGCGGGTGAAAAACTGTTTTTT.

This chain connects TRBV10-3 to TRBJ1-3; the D gene is possibly TRBD1 (6 bases). Germline V CDR1 and CDR2: ENHRY, SYGVKD. V was pared by 7 bases and J by 6 bases, with 16 bases between. CDR3 length: 14 residues. The CDR3 sequence: CAITAPGVENTIYF. In nucleotides, the CDR3 is TGTGCCATCACCGCCCCAGGGGTGGAAAACACCATATATTTT.

This chain connects TRBV25-1 to TRBJ2-7, with 9 bases that match TRBD1. Germline lookup yields CDR1 MGHDK and CDR2 SYGVNS. The V gene end was trimmed by 7 bases and the J gene end by 2 bases; junction bases not matched to a gene: 3. The CDR3 totals 13 residues. CDR3 residues: CASTGTGTYEQYF. The DNA of the CDR3 is TGTGCCAGCACCGGGACAGGGACCTACGAGCAGTACTTC.

The chain links TRBV2 to TRBJ2-1, with 7 bases identical to TRBD1. Germline CDR1 and CDR2: SNHLY and FYNNEI. This CDR3 is 15 amino acids long. The V segment lost 5 bases and the J segment 0 bases; nucleotides outside the gene matches: 4. The CDR3 DNA is TGTGCCAGCAGTTTACAGGGGATCTCCTACAATGAGCAGTTCTTC. Translating gives CASSLQGISYNEQFF.

This rearrangement joins TRBV9 to TRBJ2-1, with 14 bases fitting TRBD2. CDR3 length: 15 residues. Germline lookup yields CDR1 SGDLS and CDR2 YYNGEE. Germline trimming cut 3 bases from V and 6 bases from J; bases unmatched to any gene: 2. The CDR3 nucleotides read TGTGCCAGCAGCGGGGGGACTAGCGGGAGCAATGAGCAGTTCTTC. It yields the protein CASSGGTSGSNEQFF.

The chain couples TRBV5-4 to TRBJ1-3; 8 nucleotides match TRBD1. Trimming at V came to 2 bases and at J to 3 bases, leaving 4 bases not matched to a gene. The CDR3 loop spans 15 amino acids. Germline CDR1 is SGHNT and CDR2 is YYREEE (reference sequence). CDR3 loop: CASSFQGARGNTIYF. The CDR3 DNA reads as TGTGCCAGCAGCTTCCAGGGGGCGCGTGGAAACACCATATATTTT.

The chain combines TRBV20-1 with TRBJ2-4; D not resolved. The CDR3 loop spans 11 amino acids. V was cut by 4 bases and J by 5 bases, with 6 bases left in between. Germline V gives CDR1 DFQATT, CDR2 SNEGSKA (reference sequence). DNA of the CDR3: TGCAGTGCTACTCAGGAAAACATTCAGTACTTC. This sequence encodes CSATQENIQYF.

The chain recombines TRBV20-1 with TRBJ2-7; 9 bases match TRBD2. The CDR3 spans 11 residues. Germline lookup yields CDR1 DFQATT and CDR2 SNEGSKA (reference sequence). J gave up 6 bases and V 6 bases, and 3 bases lay outside the gene matches. DNA of the CDR3: TGCAGTGCAGCGGGGGGCCTCGAGCAGTACTTC. Its protein is CSAAGGLEQYF.

V usage is TRBV4-1 and J usage is TRBJ1-2, with D possibly TRBD1 on 5 matching bases. There are 21 residues in the CDR3. Trimming took off 0 bases at V and 2 bases at J, with 28 bases between the two ends. Germline CDR1 is MGHRA and CDR2 is YSYEKL. CDR3 residues: CASSQDLRFFGVGRENYGYTF. CDR3 in DNA: TGCGCCAGCAGCCAAGATCTGCGGTTTTTTGGTGTTGGCAGGGAAAACTATGGCTACACCTTC.

The gene calls are TRBV27 and TRBJ2-1, with 11 bases matching TRBD2. J was trimmed by 3 bases and V by 2 bases; bases with no gene match: 3. Germline CDR1 reads MNHEY; CDR2 reads SMNVEV (reference sequence). The CDR3 runs 16 residues. In nucleotides, the CDR3 is TGTGCCAGCAGTTTAAAAGGACTAGCGGGCTACAATGAGCAGTTCTTC. It translates to CASSLKGLAGYNEQFF.

The chain joins TRBV19 to TRBJ2-3; TRBD1 aligns across 10 bases. Trimming cost V 5 bases and J 3 bases; bases outside gene matches: 5. The length of the CDR3 is 15 residues. In germline, CDR1 is LNHDA, CDR2 SQIVND (reference sequence). CDR3 nucleotide sequence: TGTGCCAGTAGTTCTCGGACAGGGGGAACAGATACGCAGTATTTT. The encoded protein is CASSSRTGGTDTQYF.

The chain has TRBV28 and TRBJ2-7; D is unclear. The CDR3 runs to 13 residues. Trimming took off 7 bases at V and 6 bases at J, with 16 bases between the two ends. CDR1 is MDHEN, CDR2 SYDVKM, per germline. CDR3: CASMNSPLFEQYF. The CDR3 DNA reads TGTGCCAGCATGAATAGCCCATTATTCGAGCAGTACTTC.

The V gene is TRBV18, the J gene TRBJ1-1, with D hard to call. Trimming cost V 1 base and J 3 bases, with 9 bases left between them. This CDR3 comprises 14 residues. Germline CDR1 and CDR2: KGHSH and LQKENI. CDR3 sequence (DNA): TGTGCCAGCTCACCACGCGGGTGGGACACTGAAGCTTTCTTT. It encodes CASSPRGWDTEAFF.

The chain is built from TRBV19 and TRBJ2-7; D is perhaps TRBD1 (6 bases). V was cut by 0 bases and J by 7 bases, with 16 bases left in between. This CDR3 is 15 amino acids long. The germline gives CDR1 LNHDA, CDR2 SQIVND (reference sequence). CDR3 amino acids: CASSIDLRPRGEQYF. In DNA, the CDR3 is TGTGCCAGTAGTATAGATCTAAGGCCAAGGGGGGAGCAGTACTTC. Variable domain in full (rest from reference TRBV19 and TRBJ2-7): DGGITQSPKYLFRKEGQNVTLSCEQNLNHDAMYWYRQDPGQGLRLIYYSQIVNDFQKGDIAEGYSVSREKKESFPLTVTSAQKNPTAFYLCASSIDLRPRGEQYFGPGTRLTVT.

The chain recombines TRBV28 with TRBJ2-7, with TRBD2 identical over 9 bases. This CDR3 has 14 residues. Germline values: CDR1 MDHEN, CDR2 SYDVKM. V shed 2 bases, J shed 6 bases, and the junction held 5 bases outside the gene matches. CDR3 sequence (DNA): TGTGCCAGCAGTTTAGCGGGAGGGCCGGGCGAGCAGTACTTC. This sequence encodes CASSLAGGPGEQYF.

J is TRBJ2-6 and V is TRBV15, with D perhaps TRBD2 (5 bases). The CDR3 extends over 16 amino acids. Germline CDR1 LNHNV, CDR2 YYDKDF (reference sequence). Trimming pared 9 bases from V and 0 bases from J, leaving 15 bases between. In nucleotides, the CDR3 is TGTGCCACGAATACTAGGACCTTCTCTGGGGCCAACGTCCTGACTTTC. Translation gives CATNTRTFSGANVLTF.

This clone was detected only once. This sequence joins TRBV14 and TRBJ2-7; no definite D call. The V gene lost 0 bases and the J gene lost 5 bases, with 11 bases spanning the gap. This CDR3 has 14 residues. CDR1 is SGHDN, CDR2 FVKESK, per germline. CDR3 protein: CASSQDSWLDEQYF. CDR3 coding DNA: TGTGCCAGCAGCCAAGACTCCTGGCTGGACGAGCAGTACTTC. The full variable domain, completed using reference TRBV14 and TRBJ2-7, is EAGVTQFPSHSVIEKGQTVTLRCDPISGHDNLYWYRRVMGKEIKFLLHFVKESKQDESGMPNNRFLAERTGGTYSTLKVQPAELEDSGVYFCASSQDSWLDEQYFGPGTRLTVT.

The genes are TRBV6-5 and TRBJ1-6; possibly TRBD1 for D (6 bases). V lost 0 bases and J lost 7, with 10 bases in between. Germline CDR1 MNHEY, CDR2 SVGAGI. The CDR3 extends over 15 amino acids. CDR3 amino acids: CASSYSVQGNSPLHF. Here the CDR3 DNA reads TGTGCCAGCAGTTACTCTGTCCAGGGGAATTCACCCCTCCACTTT.

The chain is built from TRBV15 and TRBJ1-1; D may be TRBD1 (5 bases). This CDR3 spans 13 amino acids. Trimming took off 8 bases at V and 1 base at J, with 11 bases between the two ends. The germline gives CDR1 LNHNV, CDR2 YYDKDF (reference sequence). Written as DNA, the CDR3 is TGTGCCACCCGTAACCAGGGGAACACTGAAGCTTTCTTT. Residues: CATRNQGNTEAFF.

This chain uses TRBV11-1 with TRBJ2-1; 7 bases map to TRBD2. The trim removed 5 bases at V and 3 bases at J, leaving 13 bases unmatched. This CDR3 region has 17 residues. Germline V CDR1 and CDR2: SGHAT, FQDESV (reference sequence). The CDR3 DNA follows: TGTGCCAGCAGCCAGGGAGGGGTGGGATCTTACTACAATGAGCAGTTCTTC. It translates to CASSQGGVGSYYNEQFF.

This clone was counted ten times or more. The chain has TRBV4-3 and TRBJ2-7, with 9 bases identical to TRBD2. Losses at the gene ends were 2 bases for V and 1 base for J; bases not matched to a gene: 3. Germline loops: CDR1 LGHNA, CDR2 YSLEER. The CDR3 is 15 residues long. CDR3 amino acids: CASSQRLAESYEQYF. The CDR3 coding sequence is TGCGCCAGCAGCCAACGACTAGCGGAGTCCTACGAGCAGTACTTC.

The chain employs TRBV5-5 and TRBJ1-4; 8 bases fit TRBD1. Germline-derived CDR1 and CDR2 are SGHKS and YYEKEE (reference sequence). The CDR3 sequence is 16 residues long. Germline trimming cut 0 bases from V and 3 bases from J; bases unmatched to any gene: 4. The CDR3 sequence: CASSLAGGSANEKLFF. In nucleotides, the CDR3 is TGTGCCAGCAGCTTGGCAGGGGGCTCGGCTAATGAAAAACTGTTTTTT.

The chain combines TRBV28 with TRBJ2-2; TRBD2 aligns across 10 bases. CDR1 MDHEN and CDR2 SYDVKM come from the germline V gene. V lost 3 bases to trimming and J lost 6 bases; unmatched junction nucleotides: 22. The CDR3 runs to 21 residues. CDR3 nucleotides: TGTGCCAGCAGTTTGACGTTTTGGGTAGTCGCTAGCGGGAGACGTGCCGGGGAGCTGTTTTTT. It yields the protein CASSLTFWVVASGRRAGELFF.

The chain links TRBV10-2 to TRBJ2-5, with unresolved D. The length of the CDR3 is 14 residues. The germline CDR1 and CDR2 sequences are WSHSY and SAAADI. V was shortened by 1 base and J by 4 bases, with 10 bases between the two germline ends. The CDR3 loop reads CASSEFRTGETQYF. The DNA for the CDR3 is TGCGCCAGCAGTGAGTTCCGAACTGGAGAGACCCAGTACTTC.